This is a list of T cell receptor beta chains from one sample in a study of CD8 T cells in ankylosing spondylitis. TCRdb passed the 5' RACE reads through MiXCR, listing each CDR3 protein once. This sample has roughly 440,000 distinct CDR3 sequences; over 15% occur once, and the top ten carry approximately 0.93%. The sequenced material came from blood, either unsorted or a sorted T cell fraction (not recorded which). These receptors all stem from a male donor with ankylosing spondylitis. CDR3s include the opening cysteine and the closing phenylalanine or tryptophan. D genes are given only for firm matches. Where a row states a size, it is once, few, many or the class of an expanded clone; other rows omit it.

TGCAGTGCTAGGGCGGGACAAGGGGGACCAAATCAGCCCCAGCATTTT | CSARAGQGGPNQPQHF | few | TRBJ1-5 | - | TRBV20-1
TGCGCCAGCAGCTTACCGGGGGCCAACACAGATACGCAGTATTTT | CASSLPGANTDTQYF | - | TRBJ2-3 | - | TRBV5-1
TGCGCCAGCAGCTACGGACAGGGTACGGATACGCAGTATTTT | CASSYGQGTDTQYF | many | TRBJ2-3 | TRBD1 | TRBV5-1
TGTGCCAGCAGCTTGGAGACCTATGGCTACACCTTC | CASSLETYGYTF | many | TRBJ1-2 | - | TRBV5-6
TGTGCCAGCAGCCAACAATCTAGCTCATCTGGGGAGCAGTACTTC | CASSQQSSSSGEQYF | many | TRBJ2-7 | - | TRBV4-2
TGCAGTGCTAGAGACGACCGACTAGCGGACAGCCCCGCTTACAATGAGCAGTTCTTC | CSARDDRLADSPAYNEQFF | - | TRBJ2-1 | TRBD2 | TRBV20-1
TGTGCCAGCACCAAGGGGGTCTGGAATGAGCAGTTCTTC | CASTKGVWNEQFF | many | TRBJ2-1 | - | TRBV12-3/TRBV12-4
TGTGCCAGCAGCAAAGAGATTTTAGTCGCAGGTAGGAGTCAGCCCCAGCATTTT | CASSKEILVAGRSQPQHF | few | TRBJ1-5 | - | TRBV21-1
TGCAGCGTTGGCCGGACGGAGAGTAACTATGGCTACACCTTC | CSVGRTESNYGYTF | - | TRBJ1-2 | - | TRBV29-1
TGTGCCAGCAGCTTAGGCGGCGGGTCCCAGGCAGATACGCAGTATTTT | CASSLGGGSQADTQYF | - | TRBJ2-3 | - | TRBV11-3